These 3 T cell receptor beta chains came from one sample sequenced in a study of cytomegalovirus exposure and HLA in healthy donors. Vbeta (60) and Jbeta (13) primers were used in the PCR. This table comes from immunoSEQ multiplex PCR, and its TCRdb copy is limited to in-frame clones, with some not included. The sample has 160,000 or so clones; over 70% are singletons. Sequences were obtained from PBMCs. These receptors originate from a man aged 50-59 years in good health and CMV-seropositive.

The chain employs TRBV18 and TRBJ2-5; D might be TRBD2 (7 bases). The V gene lost 3 bases and the J gene lost 1 base, with 12 bases spanning the gap. Germline V gene data show CDR1 as KGHSH and CDR2 as LQKENI. This CDR3 comprises 15 residues. CDR3 DNA: TGTGCCAGCTCACCGGGGGGGGCCCTCCAAGAGACCCAGTACTTC. It encodes CASSPGGALQETQYF.

The chain is built from TRBV27 and TRBJ2-6; TRBD1 agrees at 7 bases. Per the germline V gene, CDR1 is MNHEY and CDR2 is SMNVEV (reference sequence). After removal of 8 bases from V and 0 bases from J, the junction contained 10 bases not matched to a gene. The CDR3 sequence is 17 residues long. CDR3 region: CASGRRDSPSGANVLTF. The CDR3 nucleotides read TGTGCCAGCGGACGCCGGGACAGCCCCTCTGGGGCCAACGTCCTGACTTTC.

This chain connects TRBV19 to TRBJ2-3; D unresolved. CDR1 and CDR2 (germline): LNHDA, SQIVND (reference sequence). The CDR3 loop spans 13 amino acids. Trimming took off 4 bases at V and 3 bases at J, with 8 bases between the two ends. Written as DNA, the CDR3 is TGTGCCAGTAGTAGTAGAGCGACAGATACGCAGTATTTT. Protein sequence: CASSSRATDTQYF.